These T cell receptor beta chains were read from a single sample in a study of blood T cell repertoires in COVID-19. Measured with immunoSEQ multiplex PCR; TCRdb has only the in-frame clones, and not every one. Of about 120,000 clones in the sample, around 86% are singletons; the top ten hold about a tenth. Specimen: peripheral blood. Receptors were obtained from a man aged 80 or over with acute or convalescent COVID-19. CDR3s include the opening cysteine and the closing phenylalanine or tryptophan. Each record gives: clone size, J gene, V gene, D gene, CDR3 DNA, CDR3 protein. The D gene is left open where the match is weak. Size values are once, few and many counts, or a class for expanded clones, and some rows have none.

-,TRBJ2-1,TRBV19,TRBD2,TGTGCCAGTAGTTACCGTAGCGGGACCACGGTCTACAATGAGCAGTTCTTC,CASSYRSGTTVYNEQFF
few,TRBJ1-4,TRBV19,-,TGTGCCAGTCGCCCGCAGGGGAATGAAAAACTGTTTTTT,CASRPQGNEKLFF
once,TRBJ1-1,TRBV7-3,TRBD1,TGTGCCAGCAGCTTGTCAGGGGGGTACACTGAAGCTTTCTTT,CASSLSGGYTEAFF
-,TRBJ2-2,TRBV7-3,TRBD2,TGTGCCAGCAGCTTAAATCCTAGCGGGGCGACAACGAACACCGGGGAGCTGTTTTTT,CASSLNPSGATTNTGELFF
few,TRBJ2-3,TRBV6-4,-,TGTGCCAGCAGTGACTCGCAGGGGCGAGGTTCAGATACGCAGTATTTT,CASSDSQGRGSDTQYF
-,TRBJ1-5,TRBV28,-,TGTGCCAGCAGTTTAGGCCAAGACAATCAGCCCCAGCATTTT,CASSLGQDNQPQHF
-,TRBJ2-7,TRBV7-6,-,TGTGCCAGCAGCGCTGCCCAGGGGACCCCCTACGAGCAGTACTTC,CASSAAQGTPYEQYF
-,TRBJ2-1,TRBV10-2,TRBD2,TGCGCCAGCGCTCAGAGGCGGGAGAGCGGTGAGCAGTTCTTC,CASAQRRESGEQFF
-,TRBJ2-2,TRBV2,-,TGTGCCAGCAGTGAGAGGACCGGGGAGCTGTTTTTT,CASSERTGELFF
-,TRBJ1-1,TRBV28,TRBD1,TGTGCCAGCATTATCCCCGGGACAGCTGAAGCTTTCTTT,CASIIPGTAEAFF
-,TRBJ1-2,TRBV7-9,-,TGTGCCAGCAGCTTAGAGGCTGAGGACAGAGGGTTTCGCACCTTC,CASSLEAEDRGFRTF
-,TRBJ1-1,TRBV4-2,-,TGTGCCAGCAGCCGGGCCGGCACTGAAGCTTTCTTT,CASSRAGTEAFF
-,TRBJ2-7,TRBV10-3,-,TGTGCCATCAGTGAGGGGCAGGGGTACGAGCAGTACTTC,CAISEGQGYEQYF
-,TRBJ1-2,TRBV7-9,-,TGTGCCAGCAGCCCTAGCGGACAGTACTATGGCTACACCTTC,CASSPSGQYYGYTF
few,TRBJ1-2,TRBV6-1,-,TGTGCCAGCAGTGAACAGAGGGGCTACACCTTC,CASSEQRGYTF
-,TRBJ1-1,TRBV3-1/TRBV3-2,-,TGTGCCAGCAGCCCGGCAGGCTACACTGAAGCTTTCTTT,CASSPAGYTEAFF
few,TRBJ1-4,TRBV6-1,TRBD1,TGTGCCAGCAGTGAAAGGAGGGCAGGGGGCATTGGGTCTAATGAAAAACTGTTTTTT,CASSERRAGGIGSNEKLFF
-,TRBJ1-2,TRBV7-6,TRBD1,TGTGCCAGCAGCTCCAGGACAGGGGGCTACACCTTC,CASSSRTGGYTF
-,TRBJ2-3,TRBV10-1,-,TGCGCCAGCAGTCCACGAGGTAGTAACACAGATACGCAGTATTTT,CASSPRGSNTDTQYF
-,TRBJ1-1,TRBV19,TRBD1,TGTGCCAGTAGCTGGACAGGTTTGGGCACTGAAGCTTTCTTT,CASSWTGLGTEAFF
-,TRBJ1-1,TRBV5-1,-,TGCGCCAGCAGCGCGGATGCAGGGGCGCGTAGGAACACTGAAGCTTTCTTT,CASSADAGARRNTEAFF
-,TRBJ2-6,TRBV9,-,TGTGCCAGCAGCGTAGGTCCCGGGACAAACGCCCCTGGGGCCAACGTCCTGACTTTC,CASSVGPGTNAPGANVLTF
once,TRBJ2-7,TRBV5-6,-,TGTGCCAGCAGCTTGGATCCGGGGACCTACGAGCAGTACTTC,CASSLDPGTYEQYF
many,TRBJ2-7,TRBV21-1,-,TGTGCCAGCAGCAAAGCGCGTTACAGTTCCTACGAGCAGTACTTC,CASSKARYSSYEQYF
-,TRBJ2-7,TRBV19,TRBD2,TGTGCCAGTAGCAGCGGACTAGCACCCTACGAGCAGTACTTC,CASSSGLAPYEQYF
-,TRBJ2-1,TRBV11-3,TRBD2,TGTGCCAGCAGCTTAGCCCAGCGGGGGGGAGGGAATGAGCAGTTCTTC,CASSLAQRGGGNEQFF
-,TRBJ1-1,TRBV6-5,-,TGTGCCAGCAGTTACTCTCGGGGGGCAGAAGCTTTCTTT,CASSYSRGAEAFF
-,TRBJ1-2,TRBV19,-,TGTGCCAGTAGCGGGGATAACTATGGCTACACCTTC,CASSGDNYGYTF
few,TRBJ2-7,TRBV20-1,-,TGCAGTGCTAGTCCGGGGGGCAGCTACGAGCAGTACTTC,CSASPGGSYEQYF
-,TRBJ1-1,TRBV18,-,TGTGCCAGCTCACCACCGTGGGGAGATAGCACTGAAGCTTTCTTT,CASSPPWGDSTEAFF
-,TRBJ1-4,TRBV7-9,TRBD1,TGTGCCAGCAACATGGACAGGGGCGAAAAACTGTTTTTT,CASNMDRGEKLFF
-,TRBJ1-4,TRBV10-3,-,TGTGCCATCAGTGAGTCACGGGGTGGTGAAAAACTGTTTTTT,CAISESRGGEKLFF
-,TRBJ2-5,TRBV11-2,TRBD2,TGTGCCAGCAGCCCCCTCGGCGCGGGGGGACGAGAGACCCAGTACTTC,CASSPLGAGGRETQYF
-,TRBJ1-4,TRBV6-5,-,TGTGCCAGCAGGACGGGAGACGCAGGGGAAAAACTGTTTTTT,CASRTGDAGEKLFF
-,TRBJ2-5,TRBV15,-,TGTGCCACCAGCAGGGGGGGGGCAGGGTTCGGAGAGACCCAGTACTTC,CATSRGGAGFGETQYF
-,TRBJ2-3,TRBV30,-,TGTGCCTGGAGTGAAGTTCACCTAAGCACAGATACGCAGTATTTT,CAWSEVHLSTDTQYF
-,TRBJ2-7,TRBV3-1/TRBV3-2,-,TGTGCCAGCAGCCTAAAGCAGGGTACTGGCGAGCAGTACTTC,CASSLKQGTGEQYF
-,TRBJ1-5,TRBV5-6,TRBD1,TGTGCCAGCAGCTTGTGGGACAGGGGGCGGCAGCCCCAGCATTTT,CASSLWDRGRQPQHF
-,TRBJ2-5,TRBV28,-,TGTGCCAGCACCTCCCCCCCCAGGGAGACCCAGTACTTC,CASTSPPRETQYF
-,TRBJ2-1,TRBV3-1/TRBV3-2,-,TGTGCCAGCAGCCAAGGTCTCCTGCGGGATGAGCAGTTCTTC,CASSQGLLRDEQFF
-,TRBJ2-3,TRBV19,TRBD2,TGTGCCAGCCGAAGCGGGATGATCACAGATACGCAGTATTTT,CASRSGMITDTQYF
-,TRBJ1-2,TRBV30,-,TGTGCCTGGAGTGTAAGCGGGTCCTTCTATGGCTACACCTTC,CAWSVSGSFYGYTF
-,TRBJ2-5,TRBV7-3,-,TGTGCCAGCAGCTCCCATAGCGAAGAGACCCAGTACTTC,CASSSHSEETQYF
-,TRBJ1-4,TRBV28,-,TGTGCCAGCGTATTAGGGGGTTTTGGTGAAAAACTGTTTTTT,CASVLGGFGEKLFF
-,TRBJ1-1,TRBV28,-,TGTGCCAGCACCCCGTCGGGAGCTCACACTGAAGCTTTCTTT,CASTPSGAHTEAFF
-,TRBJ2-3,TRBV4-1,-,TGCGCCAGCAGCCGAGCGCGGAGAACACCTAGCACAGATACGCAGTATTTT,CASSRARRTPSTDTQYF
few,TRBJ2-7,TRBV18,TRBD1,TGTGCCAGCTCACCCCCGGGACAGACACACTACGAGCAGTACTTC,CASSPPGQTHYEQYF
-,TRBJ1-5,TRBV19,-,TGTGCCAGTAGTCAAGGGGCAGGTCCACAGCCCCAGCATTTT,CASSQGAGPQPQHF
-,TRBJ2-1,TRBV30,TRBD2,TGTGCCTGGATGGGACTAGCGGGTTATGAGCAGTTCTTC,CAWMGLAGYEQFF
-,TRBJ1-2,TRBV19,-,TGTGCCAGTAGTAGCCAACAGGGATTGGGCTATGGCTACACCTTC,CASSSQQGLGYGYTF
-,TRBJ2-1,TRBV19,TRBD2,TGTGCCAGTAAGTCCCTAGCGGTTTCCTACAATGAGCAGTTCTTC,CASKSLAVSYNEQFF